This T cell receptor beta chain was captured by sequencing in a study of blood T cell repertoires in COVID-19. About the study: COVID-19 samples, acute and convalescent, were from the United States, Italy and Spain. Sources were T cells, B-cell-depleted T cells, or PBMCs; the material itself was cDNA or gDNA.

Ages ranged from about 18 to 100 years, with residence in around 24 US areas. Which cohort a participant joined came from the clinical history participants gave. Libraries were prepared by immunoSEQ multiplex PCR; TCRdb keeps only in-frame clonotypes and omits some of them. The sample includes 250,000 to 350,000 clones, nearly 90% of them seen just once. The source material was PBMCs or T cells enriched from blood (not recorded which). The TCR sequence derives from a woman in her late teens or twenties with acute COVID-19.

The CDR3 sequence: CASSQSPGSYEQYF. The CDR3 DNA reads TGTGCCAGCAGCCAATCCCCCGGGTCCTACGAGCAGTACTTC. J is TRBJ2-7 and V is TRBV4-2; D ambiguous. Germline loops: CDR1 LGHNA, CDR2 YNFKEQ. The V end lost 2 bases, the J end lost 1 base, and 9 bases lay between the germline ends. This CDR3 has 14 residues.